The clone carrying this T cell receptor beta chain was seen ten or more times. Its target is not known. The data were taken from a study of response to subunit inactivated influenza vaccine. Study outcomes and limitations: New T cells are recruited in small numbers by each seasonal influenza vaccination, according to the authors' suggestion.

This CDR3 has 15 residues. Trimming at V came to 5 bases and at J to 1 base, leaving 7 bases not matched to a gene. CDR1 and CDR2 from the germline V gene are PRHDT and FYEKMQ (reference sequence). TCRdb processed the RT-PCR reads anew with MiXCR; each CDR3 protein has one entry. This sample yields about 780,000 distinct CDR3 sequences, of which roughly 20% are seen a single time; approximately 11% belongs to the top ten. The sequence was obtained from a man between 50 and 59 years old who received an inactivated influenza vaccine. The V and J genes are TRBV13 and TRBJ1-1; 7 positions match TRBD1. Sequencing was performed on PBMCs from blood, taken more than 4 days after vaccination. The CDR3 DNA is TGTGCCAGCAGCCCCCGGACAGGTACGAACACTGAAGCTTTCTTT. Protein sequence: CASSPRTGTNTEAFF.